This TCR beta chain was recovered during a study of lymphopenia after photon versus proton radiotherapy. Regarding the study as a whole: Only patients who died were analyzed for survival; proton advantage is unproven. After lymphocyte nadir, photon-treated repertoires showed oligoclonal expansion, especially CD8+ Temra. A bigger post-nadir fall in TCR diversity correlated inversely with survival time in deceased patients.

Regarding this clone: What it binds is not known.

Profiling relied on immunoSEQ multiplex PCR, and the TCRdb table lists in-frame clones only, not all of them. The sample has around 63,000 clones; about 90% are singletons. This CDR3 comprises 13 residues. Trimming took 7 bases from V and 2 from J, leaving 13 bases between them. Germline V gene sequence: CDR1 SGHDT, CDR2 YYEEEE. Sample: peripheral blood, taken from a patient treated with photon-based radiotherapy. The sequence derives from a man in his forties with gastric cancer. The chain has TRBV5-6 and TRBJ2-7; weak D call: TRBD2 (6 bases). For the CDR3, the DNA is TGTGCCAGCTTTACATCGGGGGCCTACGAGCAGTACTTC. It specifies CASFTSGAYEQYF.